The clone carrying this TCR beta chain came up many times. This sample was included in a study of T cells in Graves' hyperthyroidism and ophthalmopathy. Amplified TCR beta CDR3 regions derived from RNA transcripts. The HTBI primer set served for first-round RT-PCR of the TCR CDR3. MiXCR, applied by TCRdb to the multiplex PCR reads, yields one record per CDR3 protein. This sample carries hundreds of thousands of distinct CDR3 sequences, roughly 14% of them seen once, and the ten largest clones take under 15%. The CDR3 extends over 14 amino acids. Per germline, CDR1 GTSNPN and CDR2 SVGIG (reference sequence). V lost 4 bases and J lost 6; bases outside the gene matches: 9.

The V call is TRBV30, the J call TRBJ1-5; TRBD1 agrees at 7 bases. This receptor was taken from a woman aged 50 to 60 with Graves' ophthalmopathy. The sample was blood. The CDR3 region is CAWTGGTRGQPQHF. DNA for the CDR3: TGTGCCTGGACAGGGGGTACTAGGGGTCAGCCCCAGCATTTT.